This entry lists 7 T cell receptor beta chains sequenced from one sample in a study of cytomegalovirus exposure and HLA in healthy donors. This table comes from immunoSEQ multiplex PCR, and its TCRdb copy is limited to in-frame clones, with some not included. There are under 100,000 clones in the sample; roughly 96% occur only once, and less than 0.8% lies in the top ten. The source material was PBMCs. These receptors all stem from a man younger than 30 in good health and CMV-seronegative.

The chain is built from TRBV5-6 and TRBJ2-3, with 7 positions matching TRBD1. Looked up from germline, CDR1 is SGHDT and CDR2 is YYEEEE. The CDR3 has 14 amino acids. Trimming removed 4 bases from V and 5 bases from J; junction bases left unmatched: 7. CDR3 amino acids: CASSPGQFRDTQYF. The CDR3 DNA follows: TGTGCCAGCAGCCCGGGACAGTTTCGAGATACGCAGTATTTT.

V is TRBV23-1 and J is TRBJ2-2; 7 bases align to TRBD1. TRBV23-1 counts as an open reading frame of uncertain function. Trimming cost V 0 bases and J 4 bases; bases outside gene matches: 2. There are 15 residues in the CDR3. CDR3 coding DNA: TGCGCCAGCAGTCAATCGAGGGACAGCACCGGGGAGCTGTTTTTT. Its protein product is CASSQSRDSTGELFF.

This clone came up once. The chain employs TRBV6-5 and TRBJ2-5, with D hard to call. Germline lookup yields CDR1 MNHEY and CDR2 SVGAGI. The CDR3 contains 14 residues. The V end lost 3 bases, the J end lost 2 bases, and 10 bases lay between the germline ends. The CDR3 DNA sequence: TGTGCCAGCAGTTATTTCACTCTTCAAGAGACCCAGTACTTC. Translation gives CASSYFTLQETQYF.

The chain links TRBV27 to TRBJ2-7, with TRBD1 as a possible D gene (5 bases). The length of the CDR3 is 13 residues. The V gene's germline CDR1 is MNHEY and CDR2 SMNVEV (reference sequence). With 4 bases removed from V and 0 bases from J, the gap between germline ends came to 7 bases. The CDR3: CASSSGISYEQYF. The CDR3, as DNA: TGTGCCAGCAGTTCAGGGATCTCCTACGAGCAGTACTTC.

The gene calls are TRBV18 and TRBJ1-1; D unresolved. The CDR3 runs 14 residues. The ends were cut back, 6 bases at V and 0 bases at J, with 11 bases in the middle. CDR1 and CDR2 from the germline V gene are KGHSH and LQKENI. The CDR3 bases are TGTGCCAGCTCCGCGGAACATTTGAACACTGAAGCTTTCTTT. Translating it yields CASSAEHLNTEAFF.

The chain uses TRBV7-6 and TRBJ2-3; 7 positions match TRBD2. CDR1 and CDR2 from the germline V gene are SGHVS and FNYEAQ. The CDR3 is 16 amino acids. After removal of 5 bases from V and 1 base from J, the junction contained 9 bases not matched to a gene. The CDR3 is CASSLSSGMRTDTQYF. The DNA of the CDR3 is TGTGCCAGCAGCCTTTCTAGCGGAATGCGCACAGATACGCAGTATTTT.

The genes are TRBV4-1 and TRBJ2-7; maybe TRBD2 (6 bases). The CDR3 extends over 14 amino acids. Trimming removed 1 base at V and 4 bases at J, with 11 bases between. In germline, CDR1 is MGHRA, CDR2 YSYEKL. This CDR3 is CASSQVGGRYEQYF. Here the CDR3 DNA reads TGCGCCAGCAGCCAAGTGGGGGGAAGATACGAGCAGTACTTC.